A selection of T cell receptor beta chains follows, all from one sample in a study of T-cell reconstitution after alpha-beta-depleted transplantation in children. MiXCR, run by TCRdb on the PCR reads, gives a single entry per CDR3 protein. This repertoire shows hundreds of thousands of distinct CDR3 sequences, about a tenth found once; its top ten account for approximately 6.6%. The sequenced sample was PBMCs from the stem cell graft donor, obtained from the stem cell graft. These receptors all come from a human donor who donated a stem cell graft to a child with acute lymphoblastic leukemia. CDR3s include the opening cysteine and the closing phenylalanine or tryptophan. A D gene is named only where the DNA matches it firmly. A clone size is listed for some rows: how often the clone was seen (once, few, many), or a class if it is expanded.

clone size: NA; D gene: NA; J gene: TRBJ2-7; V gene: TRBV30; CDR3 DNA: TGTGCCTGGAGTGTACAGGGATTCAGCTACGAGCAGTACTTC; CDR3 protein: CAWSVQGFSYEQYF
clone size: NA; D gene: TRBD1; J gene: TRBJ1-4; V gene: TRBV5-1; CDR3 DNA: TGCGCCAGCAGCCAGCGGACAGGGGGCGAGGAAAAACTGTTTTTT; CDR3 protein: CASSQRTGGEEKLFF
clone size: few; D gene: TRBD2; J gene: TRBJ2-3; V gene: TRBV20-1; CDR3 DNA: TGCAGTGCTAGCTTCGGTAGCGGGGGTTATACGCAGTATTTT; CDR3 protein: CSASFGSGGYTQYF
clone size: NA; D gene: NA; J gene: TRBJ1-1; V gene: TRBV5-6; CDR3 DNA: TGTGCCAGCAGCTTACAGGCTGAAGCTTTCTTT; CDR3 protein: CASSLQAEAFF
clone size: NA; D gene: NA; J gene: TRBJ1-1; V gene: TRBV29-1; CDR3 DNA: TGCAGCGTTGACAATCAGGGGCTGGACACTGAAGCTTTCTTT; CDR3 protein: CSVDNQGLDTEAFF
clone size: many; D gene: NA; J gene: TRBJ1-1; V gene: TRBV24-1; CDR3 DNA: TGTGCCTCTCGGGGTCCCGCTGGCACTGAAGCTTTCTTT; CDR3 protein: CASRGPAGTEAFF
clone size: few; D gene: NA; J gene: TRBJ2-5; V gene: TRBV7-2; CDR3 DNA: TGTGCCAGCAGCTTAGCGGAGGGGCCTGTTGAGACCCAGTACTTC; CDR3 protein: CASSLAEGPVETQYF
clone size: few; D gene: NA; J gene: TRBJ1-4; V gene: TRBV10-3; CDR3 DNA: TGTGCCATCAGTGAGCCGCCAGTTGAAAAACTGTTTTTT; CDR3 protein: CAISEPPVEKLFF
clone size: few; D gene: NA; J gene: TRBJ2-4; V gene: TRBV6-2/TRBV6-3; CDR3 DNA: TGTGCCAGCAGTTCCCCGGTACTAGCCAAAAACATTCAGTACTTC; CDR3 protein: CASSSPVLAKNIQYF
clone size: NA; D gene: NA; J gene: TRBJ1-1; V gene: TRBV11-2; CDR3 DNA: TGTGCCAGCAGCCCTTCTCGGGGCGCTGTGAACACTGAAGCTTTCTTT; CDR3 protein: CASSPSRGAVNTEAFF
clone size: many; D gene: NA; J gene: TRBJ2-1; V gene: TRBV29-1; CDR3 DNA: TGCAGCGTCCACCCCCGGAGAAACAATGAGCAGTTCTTC; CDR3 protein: CSVHPRRNNEQFF
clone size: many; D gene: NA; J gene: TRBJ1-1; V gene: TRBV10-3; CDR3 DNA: TGTGCCATCAGTGAGTCCGTTCTGAGAGGACACGCTGAAGCTTTCTTT; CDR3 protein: CAISESVLRGHAEAFF
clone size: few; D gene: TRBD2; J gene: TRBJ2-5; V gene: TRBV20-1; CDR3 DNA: TGCAGTGCTCCTTGGTTGGACGGGGGGGGAGGGACCCAGTACTTC; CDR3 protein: CSAPWLDGGGGTQYF
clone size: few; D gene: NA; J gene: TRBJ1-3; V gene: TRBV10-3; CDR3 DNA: TGTGCCATCAGTGAGTCTGCTGGAAACACCATATATTTT; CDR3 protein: CAISESAGNTIYF
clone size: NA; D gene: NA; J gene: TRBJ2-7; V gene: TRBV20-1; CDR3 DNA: TGCAGTGCTGGCGCACCAAACGTGGACGGGCAGTACTTC; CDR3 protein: CSAGAPNVDGQYF
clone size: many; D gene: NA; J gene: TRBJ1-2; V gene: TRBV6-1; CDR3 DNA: TGTGCCAGCAGGCCCACTACGTGGAGCTATGGCTACACCTTC; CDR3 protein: CASRPTTWSYGYTF
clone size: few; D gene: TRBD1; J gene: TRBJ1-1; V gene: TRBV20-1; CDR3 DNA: TGCAGTGCTGATTTCGAGGGACAGGGTGATGAAGCTTTCTTT; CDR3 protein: CSADFEGQGDEAFF
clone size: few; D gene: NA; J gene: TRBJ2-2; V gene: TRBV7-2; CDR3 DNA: TGTGCCAGCAGCTTAGTCGTCCACGGGTATCGGACCGGGGAGCTGTTTTTT; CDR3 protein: CASSLVVHGYRTGELFF
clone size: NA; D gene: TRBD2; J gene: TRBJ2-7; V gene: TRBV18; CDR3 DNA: TGTGCCAGCTCACCATCAACTAGCGGCGAGCAGTACTTC; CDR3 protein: CASSPSTSGEQYF
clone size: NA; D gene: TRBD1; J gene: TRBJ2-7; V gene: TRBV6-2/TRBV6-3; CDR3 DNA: TGTGCCAGCCGTATCGGACAGGGGGCCGCCTACGAGCAGTACTTC; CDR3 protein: CASRIGQGAAYEQYF
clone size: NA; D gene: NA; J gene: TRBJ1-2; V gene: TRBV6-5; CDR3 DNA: TGTGCCAGCAGTTATGGGCATCCTCTGGGGGGCTACACCTTC; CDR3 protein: CASSYGHPLGGYTF
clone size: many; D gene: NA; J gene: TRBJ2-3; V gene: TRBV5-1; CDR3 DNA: TGCGCCAGCAGCCCAGTGGGGCAAGCAGATACGCAGTATTTT; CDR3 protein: CASSPVGQADTQYF
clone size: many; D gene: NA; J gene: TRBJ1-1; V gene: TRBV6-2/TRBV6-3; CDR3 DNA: TGTGCCACCTCCATTTGGACAGTTTTGAACACTGAAGCTTTCTTT; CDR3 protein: CATSIWTVLNTEAFF
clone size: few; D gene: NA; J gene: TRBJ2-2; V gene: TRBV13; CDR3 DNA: TGTGCCAGCAGCGAACAGGCTTCGAACACCGGGGAGCTGTTTTTT; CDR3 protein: CASSEQASNTGELFF
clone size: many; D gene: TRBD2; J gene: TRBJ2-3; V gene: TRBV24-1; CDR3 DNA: TGTGCCACCAGTGCCCTGACTAGCGGGGGGGCAGATACGCAGTATTTT; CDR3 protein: CATSALTSGGADTQYF
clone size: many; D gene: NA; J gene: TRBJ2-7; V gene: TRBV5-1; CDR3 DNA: TGCGCCAGCAGGCGTGTATCTACAGGGTCAGCCTACGAGCAGTACTTC; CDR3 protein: CASRRVSTGSAYEQYF
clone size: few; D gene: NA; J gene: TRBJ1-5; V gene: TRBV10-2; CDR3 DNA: TGCGCCAGCACGGACCTTAGCAATCAGCCCCAGCATTTT; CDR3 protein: CASTDLSNQPQHF
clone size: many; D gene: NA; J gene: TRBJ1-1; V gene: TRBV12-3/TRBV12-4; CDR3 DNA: TGTGCCAGCAGTTCTGACTGGGACGGGAACACTGAAGCTTTCTTT; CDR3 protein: CASSSDWDGNTEAFF
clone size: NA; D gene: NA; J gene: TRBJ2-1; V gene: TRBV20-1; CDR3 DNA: TGCAGTGCTAGAGGTAGACTACGGCGCTACAATGAGCAGTTCTTC; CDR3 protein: CSARGRLRRYNEQFF
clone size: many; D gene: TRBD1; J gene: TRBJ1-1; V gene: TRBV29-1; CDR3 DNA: TGCAGCGTTCTCCCTGGGACAGCCGCTAGGGAAGCTTTCTTT; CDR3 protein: CSVLPGTAAREAFF
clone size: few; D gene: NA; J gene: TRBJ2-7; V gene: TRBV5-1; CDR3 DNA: TGCGCCAGCAGCGCAGACGGCACCTCCTACGAGCAGTACTTC; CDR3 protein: CASSADGTSYEQYF
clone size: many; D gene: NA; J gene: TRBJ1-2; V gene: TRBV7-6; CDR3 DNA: TGTGCCAGCAGCTTAGACGGGACCCCGAACTATGGCTACACCTTC; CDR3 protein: CASSLDGTPNYGYTF
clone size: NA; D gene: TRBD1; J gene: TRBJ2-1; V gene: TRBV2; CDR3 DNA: TGTGCCAGCAGGGGGACAGGGAGACCCTACAATGAGCAGTTCTTC; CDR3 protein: CASRGTGRPYNEQFF
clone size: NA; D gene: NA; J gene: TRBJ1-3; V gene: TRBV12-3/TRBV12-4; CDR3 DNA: TGTGCCAGCAGTCCGAAACACAGGGTTGGAAACACCATATATTTT; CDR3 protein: CASSPKHRVGNTIYF
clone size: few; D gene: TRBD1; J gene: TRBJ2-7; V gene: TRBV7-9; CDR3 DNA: TGTGCCAGCAGCGGGGGACAGGGGAAGTACGAGCAGTACTTC; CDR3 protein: CASSGGQGKYEQYF
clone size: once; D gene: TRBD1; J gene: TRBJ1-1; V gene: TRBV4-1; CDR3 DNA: TGCGCCAGCAGCCCACAGGGGGGGGGAATGAACACTGAAGCTTTCTTT; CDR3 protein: CASSPQGGGMNTEAFF
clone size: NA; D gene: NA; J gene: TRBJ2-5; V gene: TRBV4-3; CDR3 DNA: TGCGCCAGCAGCCCCATGGTAATCGGGGTCCAAGAGACCCAGTACTTC; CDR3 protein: CASSPMVIGVQETQYF
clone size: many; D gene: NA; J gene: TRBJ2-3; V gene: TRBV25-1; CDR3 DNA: TGTGCCAGCAGTCCGAATTTAGGGTGGGGGACAGATACGCAGTATTTT; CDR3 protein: CASSPNLGWGTDTQYF
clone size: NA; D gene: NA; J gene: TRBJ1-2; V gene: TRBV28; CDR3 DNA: TGTGCCAGCAGTATAACGACGGAGACTTATGGCTACACCTTC; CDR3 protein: CASSITTETYGYTF
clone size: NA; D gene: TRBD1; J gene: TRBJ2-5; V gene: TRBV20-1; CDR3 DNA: TGCAGTGCTAGAGGGGGGACAGGACCGCAAGAGACCCAGTACTTC; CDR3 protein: CSARGGTGPQETQYF
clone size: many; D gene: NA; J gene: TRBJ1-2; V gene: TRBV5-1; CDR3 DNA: TGCGCCAGCAGCTTCAGCGTGGACTATGGCTACACCTTC; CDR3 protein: CASSFSVDYGYTF
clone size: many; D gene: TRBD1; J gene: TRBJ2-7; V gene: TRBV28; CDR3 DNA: TGTGCCAGCAGTTCCCCGGACAGGGCCCCTAGGGAGCAGTACTTC; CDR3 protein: CASSSPDRAPREQYF
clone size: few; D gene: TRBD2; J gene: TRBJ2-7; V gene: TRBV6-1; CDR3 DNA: TGTGCCAGCAGCCGGATAGATATAGCGGGGCTCTCCTACGAGCAGTACTTC; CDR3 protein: CASSRIDIAGLSYEQYF
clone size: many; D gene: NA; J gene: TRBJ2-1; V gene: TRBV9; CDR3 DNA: TGTGCCAGCAGCCTCGCCCGAGGCGGTGTAAGCTACAATGAGCAGTTCTTC; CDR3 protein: CASSLARGGVSYNEQFF
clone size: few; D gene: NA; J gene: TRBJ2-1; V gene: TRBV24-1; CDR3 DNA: TGTGCCACCAGTGATTTTGCGAAAGGCGATGAGCAGTTCTTC; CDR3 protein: CATSDFAKGDEQFF
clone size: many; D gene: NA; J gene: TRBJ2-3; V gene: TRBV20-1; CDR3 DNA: TGCAGTGCTAGACTGGGGAGTGATACGCAGTATTTT; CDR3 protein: CSARLGSDTQYF
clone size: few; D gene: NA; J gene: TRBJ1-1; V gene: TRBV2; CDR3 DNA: TGTGCCAGCACAGGGGTTGACACTGAAGCTTTCTTT; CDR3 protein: CASTGVDTEAFF
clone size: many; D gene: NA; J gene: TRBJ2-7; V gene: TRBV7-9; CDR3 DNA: TGTGCCAGCAGCTTAGTTCAGGGGAGGCACGAGCAGTACTTC; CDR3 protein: CASSLVQGRHEQYF
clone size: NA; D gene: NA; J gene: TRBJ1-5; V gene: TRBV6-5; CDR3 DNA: TGTGCCAGCAGGGGAATTGGGAGCAATCAGCCCCAGCATTTT; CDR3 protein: CASRGIGSNQPQHF
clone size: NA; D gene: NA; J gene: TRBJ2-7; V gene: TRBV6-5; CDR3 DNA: TGTGCCAGCAGTTACTCGAGACAGGGCGGGGGATTCATCGGCTACGAGCAGTACTTC; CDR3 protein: CASSYSRQGGGFIGYEQYF
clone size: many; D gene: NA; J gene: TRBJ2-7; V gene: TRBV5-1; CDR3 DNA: TGCGCCAGCAGCTTGACCGGGGGTTTAAGCCTCCTCTACGAGCAGTACTTC; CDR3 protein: CASSLTGGLSLLYEQYF
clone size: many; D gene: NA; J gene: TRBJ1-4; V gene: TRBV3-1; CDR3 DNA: TGTGCCAGCAGCCCCAGTCTTAATGAAAAACTGTTTTTT; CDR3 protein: CASSPSLNEKLFF
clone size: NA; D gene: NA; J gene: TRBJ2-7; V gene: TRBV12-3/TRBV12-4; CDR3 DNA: TGTGCCAGCAGTTTCGCCTACCCCTCCTACGAGCAGTACTTC; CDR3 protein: CASSFAYPSYEQYF
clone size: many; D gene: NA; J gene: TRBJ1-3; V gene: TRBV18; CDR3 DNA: TGTGCCAGCTCACCACTGGGGGAGTTAATGGAAAACACCATATATTTT; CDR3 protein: CASSPLGELMENTIYF
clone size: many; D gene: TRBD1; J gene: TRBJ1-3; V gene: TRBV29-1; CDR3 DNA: TGCAGCGTTCCTGGGACAGGCACGAGGGGAAACACCATATATTTT; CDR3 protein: CSVPGTGTRGNTIYF
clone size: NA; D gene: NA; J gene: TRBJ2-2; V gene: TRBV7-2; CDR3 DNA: TGTGCCAGCAGCTTATCCCAGGGAAACACCGGGGAGCTGTTTTTT; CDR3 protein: CASSLSQGNTGELFF
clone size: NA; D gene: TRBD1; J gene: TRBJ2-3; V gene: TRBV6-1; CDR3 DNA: TGTGCCAGCAGGGACAGGGGCAGCACAGATACGCAGTATTTT; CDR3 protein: CASRDRGSTDTQYF
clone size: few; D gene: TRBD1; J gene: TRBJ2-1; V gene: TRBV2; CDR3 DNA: TGTGCCAGCCCACAGGGGGCAATCAATGAGCAGTTCTTC; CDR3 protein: CASPQGAINEQFF
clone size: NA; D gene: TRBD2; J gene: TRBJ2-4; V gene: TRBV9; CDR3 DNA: TGTGCCAGCAGCGTAGCTGCGACTAGCGGTAAAAACATTCAGTACTTC; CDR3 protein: CASSVAATSGKNIQYF
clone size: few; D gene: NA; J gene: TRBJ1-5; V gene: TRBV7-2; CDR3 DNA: TGTGCCAGCAGCTCCACCCCGGATAAGCCCCAGCATTTT; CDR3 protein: CASSSTPDKPQHF